This TCR beta chain was recorded in a study of chemoradiotherapy in HPV16-positive cancers. Worth noting for this clone: Its antigen is unidentified.

Points from the study as a whole: Candidate HPV-specific clones and E7-related TCR motifs grew in tumor during treatment.

The protocol was immunoSEQ multiplex PCR, while the TCRdb copy is restricted to in-frame clones and leaves out a portion. The table includes about 66,000 clones, almost 90% detected once. The sample was blood, taken from a patient who underwent chemoradiotherapy. The sequence was obtained from a human donor with HPV-associated anogenital cancer.

The CDR3 nucleotides are TGTGCCAGCAGCCAGGGACTAGGCATCACAGATACGCAGTATTTT. It codes for CASSQGLGITDTQYF. V gene TRBV5-4 combines with J gene TRBJ2-3, with 8 bases matching TRBD2. CDR1 and CDR2 from the germline V gene are SGHNT and YYREEE (reference sequence). V shed 4 bases and J 2 bases; nucleotides not matched to a gene: 6. The CDR3 length is 15 residues. Full variable domain (outside the CDR3, taken from reference TRBV5-4 and TRBJ2-3): ETGVTQSPTHLIKTRGQQVTLRCSSQSGHNTVSWYQQALGQGPQFIFQYYREEENGRGNFPPRFSGLQFPNYSSELNVNALELDDSALYLCASSQGLGITDTQYFGPGTRLTVL.